This T cell receptor (beta chain) is drawn from a study of tumor-infiltrating lymphocytes in primary liver carcinoma. Study context: The patients comprised men and women between the ages of 30 and 69 years.

TCR beta cDNA was prepared out of around 460 ng total RNA by means of a constant-region primer. Generation of the TCR beta libraries relied on three nested multiplex PCR rounds using slightly modified ARM-PCR. Running 10 cycles apiece, the first two PCR rounds relied on TRBV1-TRBV30 forward primers together with a C-beta reverse primer. TCRdb used MiXCR to reprocess the multiplex PCR reads, holding one entry per CDR3 protein. The sample gives about 110,000 distinct CDR3 sequences, roughly three fifths of which show up once; over 7% is in the top ten. As to this clonotype: Sequence at one end of the junction differs from germline and may be a read error.

CDR3 length: 15 residues. CDR1 SGHAT and CDR2 FQNNGV come from the germline V gene. Extraction of RNA together with DNA used about 17-30 mg of unsorted bulk tissue. Samples were taken from five separate regions (per tumor). The TCR originated in a woman in her sixties with primary liver carcinoma and hepatitis B virus infection. V gene TRBV11-2 combines with J gene TRBJ2-5; perhaps TRBD2 as D (7 bases). Sequencing input: liver tumor tissue from sampling region 1. Subset: tumor region T1, superior pole. As DNA, the CDR3 is TGTGTCAGCAGCTTAGAGGGAGGGGGGGAAGAGACCCAGTACTTC. Encoded protein: CVSSLEGGGEETQYF.